Listed below are T cell receptor beta chains from one sample, sequenced in a study of long-term antiretroviral therapy in people with HIV. Clones were sequenced by immunoSEQ multiplex PCR, and TCRdb holds only the in-frame ones, with some missing. The sample has around 20,000 clones; roughly 80% are singletons. The input for sequencing was unsorted PBMCs, taken 0.6 years after starting antiretroviral therapy. All receptors derive from a woman aged 18-35 years with HIV. The CDR3 runs from the conserved cysteine through the conserved F or W. Fields, in order: J gene, V gene, CDR3 protein.

TRBJ1-2,TRBV13,CASSPTGTLYGYTF
TRBJ2-2,TRBV5-1,CASSLNGDTGELFF
TRBJ2-2,TRBV18,CASSPAGTSENGELFF
TRBJ1-2,TRBV4-3,CASSQSNHGYTF
TRBJ2-4,TRBV11-2,CASSSTGGLVNIQYF
TRBJ2-3,TRBV7-9,CASSSPPTDTQYF
TRBJ2-3,TRBV29-1,CSVHSSGNADTQYF
TRBJ2-7,TRBV18,CASSPGTSGFYEQYF
TRBJ2-1,TRBV29-1,CSVANFGQGNEQFF
TRBJ2-7,TRBV11-2,CASSPNLGLAGGEQYF
TRBJ2-2,TRBV7-8,CASSLAGTGELFF
TRBJ2-3,TRBV9,CASRAGGSRTDTQYF
TRBJ2-2,TRBV5-6,CASSLLGLGGELFF
TRBJ2-7,TRBV18,CASSPNPVHYEQYF
TRBJ2-7,TRBV29-1,CSPEEGRYEQYF
TRBJ2-6,TRBV6-5,CASSYTTGVGANVLTF
TRBJ2-3,TRBV11-2,CASSLIGGGGALDTQYF
TRBJ1-5,TRBV5-6,CASSLGDRGSNQPQHF
TRBJ1-3,TRBV6-1,CASSERDRAGNTIYF
TRBJ2-1,TRBV6-5,CASSYSNGGNEQFF
TRBJ1-6,TRBV7-9,CASSLGTGAALHF
TRBJ2-7,TRBV7-9,CASSPRQGFYEQYF
TRBJ2-2,TRBV7-9,CASSPIAGGTGELFF
TRBJ2-7,TRBV7-9,CASSPGVKRENYEQYF
TRBJ2-1,TRBV7-2,CASSFLAGGWNEQFF
TRBJ1-1,TRBV29-1,CSVETGDNTEAFF
TRBJ2-2,TRBV6-1,CASKVNTGELFF
TRBJ1-4,TRBV7-2,CASSLQGAGEKLFF
TRBJ1-1,TRBV4-1,CASSQENHRQAFF
TRBJ2-7,TRBV7-9,CASSPDRIYEQYF
TRBJ2-3,TRBV2,CASTGSRETSTDTQYF
TRBJ1-1,TRBV2,CASSEFLGGRTEAFF
TRBJ2-3,TRBV4-2,CASSQPTGRVNTDTQYF
TRBJ2-7,TRBV6-5,CASSYSQSSYEQYF
TRBJ1-4,TRBV15,CATSRDSGASNEKLFF
TRBJ2-7,TRBV11-2,CASSLDLQQGYEQYF
TRBJ1-1,TRBV18,CASSPFTGVDTEAFF
TRBJ2-2,TRBV7-9,CASSFDGELFF
TRBJ2-2,TRBV11-2,CASSLAGLGGELFF